These T cell receptor beta chains were read from a single sample in a study of blood T cell repertoires in COVID-19. Sequencing was performed with immunoSEQ multiplex PCR; in TCRdb, only in-frame clones are kept and a portion is missing. The sample consists of 110,000 to 150,000 clones, about 86% of them appearing once. Sample: peripheral blood. All receptors derive from a human donor in a cohort sampled during active COVID-19. The CDR3 runs from the conserved cysteine through the conserved F or W. The D gene is left open where the match is weak. Size values are once, few and many counts, or a class for expanded clones, and some rows have none.

TRBV4-2,.,TRBD1,TRBJ1-4,CASSQVGEQGGEKLFF,TGTGCCAGCAGCCAAGTGGGGGAGCAGGGGGGCGAAAAACTGTTTTTT
TRBV10-3,.,TRBD1,TRBJ2-1,CAIRPAGGAWEQFF,TGTGCCATCAGGCCCGCAGGGGGCGCGTGGGAGCAGTTCTTC
TRBV21-1,.,.,TRBJ1-2,CASSKKGIYGYTF,TGTGCCAGCAGCAAAAAGGGGATCTATGGCTACACCTTC
TRBV9,.,.,TRBJ1-3,CASSPRWRGSAGNTIYF,TGTGCCAGCAGCCCACGCTGGCGGGGATCGGCTGGAAACACCATATATTTT
TRBV6-5,.,TRBD1,TRBJ1-1,CASRRDRDTEAFF,TGTGCCAGCAGGAGGGACAGGGACACTGAAGCTTTCTTT
TRBV28,.,.,TRBJ1-1,CASSLKSRAFF,TGTGCCAGCAGTTTAAAGAGTCGCGCTTTCTTT
TRBV7-2,.,TRBD2,TRBJ2-3,CASGPRRGLAGRIDTQYF,TGTGCCAGCGGACCTCGCCGGGGACTAGCGGGGCGGATAGATACGCAGTATTTT
TRBV10-3,.,.,TRBJ2-7,CAISESGGNMDEQYF,TGTGCCATCAGTGAGTCAGGAGGGAATATGGACGAGCAGTACTTC
TRBV28,.,TRBD1,TRBJ1-5,CASSYRDRGRSQPQHF,TGTGCCAGCAGTTACCGGGACAGGGGGCGCAGTCAGCCCCAGCATTTT
TRBV5-1,.,.,TRBJ1-1,CASSLDSEAFF,TGCGCCAGCAGCTTGGACAGTGAAGCTTTCTTT
TRBV29-1,.,.,TRBJ2-5,CSVEGGTNQETQYF,TGCAGCGTTGAAGGGGGGACAAACCAAGAGACCCAGTACTTC
TRBV19,.,.,TRBJ2-2,CASHPTGWNTGELFF,TGTGCCAGCCACCCAACAGGATGGAACACCGGGGAGCTGTTTTTT
TRBV5-1,.,.,TRBJ2-1,CASSLGPDLEGEQFF,TGCGCCAGCAGCTTGGGACCCGACTTAGAGGGTGAGCAGTTCTTC
TRBV7-2,.,TRBD2,TRBJ2-1,CASSPGLAGYNEQFF,TGTGCCAGCAGTCCGGGACTAGCGGGTTACAATGAGCAGTTCTTC
TRBV18,.,.,TRBJ1-2,CASSRLPPGDLNYGYTF,TGTGCCAGCTCACGCCTCCCACCAGGGGACCTTAACTATGGCTACACCTTC
TRBV28,.,.,TRBJ2-6,CASSLRGWANVLTF,TGTGCCAGCAGTTTAAGGGGCTGGGCCAACGTCCTGACTTTC
TRBV7-2,.,.,TRBJ2-1,CASSPRTALWNEQFF,TGTGCCAGCAGCCCACGGACAGCCTTGTGGAATGAGCAGTTCTTC
TRBV5-4,.,TRBD1,TRBJ1-4,CASSFRQGAQEKLFF,TGTGCCAGCAGCTTTAGACAGGGGGCGCAGGAAAAACTGTTTTTT
TRBV5-1,.,TRBD1,TRBJ1-4,CASSLNRGQGEKLFF,TGCGCCAGCAGCCTCAACAGGGGGCAGGGTGAAAAACTGTTTTTT
TRBV27,.,.,TRBJ1-2,CASSHKGYGYTF,TGTGCCAGCAGCCACAAGGGGTATGGCTACACCTTC
TRBV7-9,.,.,TRBJ1-4,CASYGEYEKLFF,TGTGCCAGCTATGGGGAGTATGAAAAACTGTTTTTT
TRBV5-4,.,.,TRBJ1-3,CASSLGTGSGNTIYF,TGTGCCAGCAGCTTAGGGACTGGCTCTGGAAACACCATATATTTT
TRBV7-6,.,TRBD1,TRBJ1-1,CASSFDRDTEAFF,TGTGCCAGCTCTTTCGACAGGGACACTGAAGCTTTCTTT
TRBV3-1/TRBV3-2,.,TRBD2,TRBJ2-7,CASSQESPGGGSYEQYF,TGTGCCAGCAGCCAAGAGAGTCCCGGGGGGGGTTCCTACGAGCAGTACTTC
TRBV2,.,.,TRBJ2-6,CASSQTVSGANVLTF,TGTGCCAGCAGTCAGACAGTCTCTGGGGCCAACGTCCTGACTTTC
TRBV7-3,.,.,TRBJ2-2,CASSLNGFDTGELFF,TGTGCCAGCAGCTTAAACGGTTTCGACACCGGGGAGCTGTTTTTT
TRBV2,once,TRBD1,TRBJ1-2,CASRPRQGVVHGYTF,TGTGCCAGCAGACCCAGACAGGGAGTCGTCCATGGCTACACCTTC
TRBV5-1,.,.,TRBJ2-3,CASSLAVGLYTDTQYF,TGCGCCAGCAGCTTGGCCGTGGGACTCTACACAGATACGCAGTATTTT
TRBV3-1/TRBV3-2,.,TRBD2,TRBJ2-5,CASSSHWGGQETQYF,TGTGCCAGCAGCTCCCACTGGGGGGGGCAAGAGACCCAGTACTTC
TRBV5-4,.,TRBD1,TRBJ2-7,CASSLAGQGVAAYEQYF,TGTGCCAGCAGCTTGGCGGGACAGGGGGTAGCAGCGTACGAGCAGTACTTC
TRBV6-5,.,.,TRBJ1-3,CASTQGAGNTIYF,TGTGCCAGCACACAGGGAGCTGGAAACACCATATATTTT
TRBV28,many,.,TRBJ1-2,CASSLLSQGYTF,TGTGCCAGCAGTTTATTAAGTCAGGGCTACACCTTC
TRBV7-9,once,TRBD1,TRBJ1-2,CASSKKDRASYGYTF,TGTGCCAGCAGCAAAAAGGACAGGGCCAGTTATGGCTACACCTTC
TRBV5-4,.,.,TRBJ1-1,CASSGITGMNTEAFF,TGTGCCAGCAGCGGAATTACAGGGATGAACACTGAAGCTTTCTTT
TRBV11-2,.,.,TRBJ2-5,CASSLQRLQETQYF,TGTGCCAGCAGCTTACAGCGTTTACAAGAGACCCAGTACTTC
TRBV7-9,.,.,TRBJ2-3,CASSLAAVGKYF,TGTGCCAGCAGCTTAGCCGCGGTCGGGAAGTATTTT
TRBV5-1,once,.,TRBJ2-1,CASSLMGGSYNEQFF,TGCGCCAGCAGCTTGATGGGGGGCTCCTACAATGAGCAGTTCTTC
TRBV6-4,.,.,TRBJ1-4,CASSRSPNEKLFF,TGTGCCAGCAGCCGGAGTCCCAATGAAAAACTGTTTTTT
TRBV5-6,.,.,TRBJ2-5,CASSFRVAGETQYF,TGTGCCAGCAGCTTCAGGGTGGCGGGGGAGACCCAGTACTTC
TRBV5-4,.,TRBD2,TRBJ2-5,CASSLAASLIQETQYF,TGTGCCAGCAGCCTAGCGGCTAGCCTCATCCAAGAGACCCAGTACTTC
TRBV20-1,.,TRBD2,TRBJ2-5,CSASSRRGDLETQYF,TGCAGTGCTAGTTCCCGGCGGGGGGATTTGGAGACCCAGTACTTC
TRBV7-2,once,TRBD1,TRBJ1-2,CASSTGSGGLGGYTF,TGTGCCAGCAGCACCGGGTCAGGGGGTTTGGGTGGCTACACCTTC
TRBV5-1,.,.,TRBJ2-3,CASSRGGGGQATDTQYF,TGCGCCAGCAGCCGTGGGGGAGGGGGACAAGCAACAGATACGCAGTATTTT
TRBV27,.,TRBD1,TRBJ1-2,CASSPQTGRNGYTF,TGTGCCAGCAGTCCCCAGACAGGGAGAAATGGCTACACCTTC
TRBV7-9,.,TRBD1,TRBJ1-4,CASSLSWDRGRRVVEKLFF,TGTGCCAGCAGCTTAAGTTGGGACAGGGGGCGGAGGGTGGTAGAAAAACTGTTTTTT